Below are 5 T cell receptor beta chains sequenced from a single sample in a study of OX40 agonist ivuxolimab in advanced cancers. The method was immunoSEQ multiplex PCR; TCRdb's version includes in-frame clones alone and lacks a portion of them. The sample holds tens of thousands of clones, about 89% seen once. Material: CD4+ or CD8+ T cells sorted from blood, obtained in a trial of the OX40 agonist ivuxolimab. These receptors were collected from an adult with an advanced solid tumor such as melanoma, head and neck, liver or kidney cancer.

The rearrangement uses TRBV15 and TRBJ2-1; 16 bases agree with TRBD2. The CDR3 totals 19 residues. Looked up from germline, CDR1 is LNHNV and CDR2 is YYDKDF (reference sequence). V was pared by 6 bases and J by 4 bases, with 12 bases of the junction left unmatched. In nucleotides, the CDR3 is TGTGCCACCAGAGCCTCGCCCGGGACTAGCGGGAGGGGTTACAATGAGCAGTTCTTC. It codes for CATRASPGTSGRGYNEQFF.

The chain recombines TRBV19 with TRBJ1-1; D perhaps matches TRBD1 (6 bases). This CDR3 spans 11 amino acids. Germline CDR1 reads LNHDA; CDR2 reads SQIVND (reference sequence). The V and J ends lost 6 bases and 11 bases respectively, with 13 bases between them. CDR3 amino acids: CASSTGYTAFF. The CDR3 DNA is TGTGCCAGTAGCACAGGGTACACGGCTTTCTTT.

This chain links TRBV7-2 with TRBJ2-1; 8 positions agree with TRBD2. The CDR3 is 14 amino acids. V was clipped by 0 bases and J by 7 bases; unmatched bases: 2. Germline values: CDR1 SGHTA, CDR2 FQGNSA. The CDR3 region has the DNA TGTGCCAGCAGCTTAGCAGCGGGAGTAAATGAGCAGTTCTTC. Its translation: CASSLAAGVNEQFF.

The CDR3 loop is CASSLDNTVGRGYTF. The CDR3 region has the DNA TGCGCCAGCAGCTTGGATAATACAGTTGGGCGCGGCTACACCTTC. The gene calls are TRBV5-1 and TRBJ1-2; D not resolved. Germline V gives CDR1 SGHRS, CDR2 YFSETQ. The CDR3 has 15 residues. Trimming took off 0 bases at V and 8 bases at J, with 17 bases between the two ends.

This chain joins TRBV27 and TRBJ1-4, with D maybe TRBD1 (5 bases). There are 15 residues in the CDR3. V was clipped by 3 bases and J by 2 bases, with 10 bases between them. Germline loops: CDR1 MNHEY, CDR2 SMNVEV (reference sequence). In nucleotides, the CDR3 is TGTGCCAGCAGTTTGGCAGGGTTTACTAATGAAAAACTGTTTTTT. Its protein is CASSLAGFTNEKLFF.